This T cell receptor beta chain was identified during a study of T cell repertoires in cytomegalovirus infection. About the study: It was recently identified HLA-C-restricted and well-studied HLA-B-restricted CMV epitopes that the study used. Both a matching HLA type and CMV infection were indicated by public TCR beta signatures. Notes on the study in general: Cumulative frequency of public TCR beta families picked out carriers of CMV plus the relevant HLA. Dominating the ex vivo response were HLA-C-restricted CMV-specific TCR beta clonotypes.

In regard to this clonotype: What it binds is unknown.

Germline CDR1 is DFQATT and CDR2 is SNEGSKA (reference sequence). CDR3 length equals 15 residues. V was trimmed by 0 bases and J by 5 bases, leaving 16 bases between them. TCRdb fed the reads into MiXCR, producing one record per CDR3 protein. The data show approximately 1,000,000 distinct CDR3 sequences, about a third seen once. This sequence originates from a human donor in good health (CMV status not recorded). Some clones in this sample may be carry-over from other donors' samples. Sample: cultured CD8+ T cells from PBMCs, taken from culture after CMV antigen stimulation. The V call is TRBV20-1, the J call TRBJ1-2; D ambiguous. CDR3 bases: TGCAGTGCTAGAGATTTAAGGAACGTAGGTTATGGCTACACCTTC. Amino acid sequence: CSARDLRNVGYGYTF.